This entry describes one T cell receptor beta chain. No antigen is known for it. Only in-frame clones appear in the TCRdb table, and some are missing; sequencing was by immunoSEQ multiplex PCR. The sample records approximately 14,000 clones, about 90% being singletons. CDR1 SEHNR and CDR2 FQNEAQ come from the germline V gene (reference sequence). This CDR3 region has 14 residues. Trimming removed 1 base at V and 4 bases at J, with 10 bases between. Patients were adults with ileal or ileocolonic Crohn's disease needing resection. The data belong to a study of T cell repertoires in ileal Crohn's disease. Turning to the study itself: Postoperative therapy was given to about half: 11 thiopurines, 15 to 20 anti-TNF agents.

Study-level results: Every patient over 26.8% clonality showed endoscopic recurrence.

The rearrangement uses TRBV7-9 and TRBJ1-1; D unclear. The sample was ileal tissue. The clonotype originates from an adult with Crohn's disease. CDR3: CASSLEPPSTEAFF. The CDR3 bases are TGTGCCAGCAGCTTAGAGCCCCCCTCCACTGAAGCTTTCTTT.